One sample yielded the 9 T cell receptor beta chains listed below, sequenced in a study of T cell repertoires and Cas9 in healthy adults. Measured with immunoSEQ multiplex PCR; TCRdb has only the in-frame clones, and not every one. The sample carries over 20,000 clones, less than 95% recorded once. Sequences were obtained from CD4+ effector T cells (CD127+, CD25-, CD137-, CD154-) from PBMCs; culture status not recorded. The receptor set was obtained from a human donor in good health.

The chain carries TRBV7-9 and TRBJ2-5; D is perhaps TRBD2 (7 bases). This CDR3 is built from 15 residues. V lost 3 bases and J 1 base, leaving 12 bases between the germline ends. Germline loops: CDR1 SEHNR, CDR2 FQNEAQ (reference sequence). The CDR3 sequence: CASSFYRGGQETQYF. In DNA form, the CDR3 reads TGTGCCAGCAGCTTCTATAGGGGGGGCCAAGAGACCCAGTACTTC.

The chain combines TRBV23-1 with TRBJ1-1, with unresolved D. TRBV23-1 is noted as an ORF with a role that remains uncertain. CDR3 length: 15 amino acids. V was trimmed by 1 base and J by 0 bases, leaving 9 bases between them. This chain's CDR3 is CASSQWRGMNTEAFF. Here the CDR3 DNA reads TGCGCCAGCAGTCAATGGAGAGGGATGAACACTGAAGCTTTCTTT.

This clone was seen just once. This sequence joins TRBV7-2 and TRBJ2-2; possible D gene TRBD1, 6 bases. Germline V gene lookup returns CDR1 SGHTA and CDR2 FQGNSA. The CDR3 has 14 residues. V was clipped by 5 bases and J by 2 bases, with 9 bases between them. CDR3 amino acids: CASSLGQNTGELFF. The CDR3 bases are TGTGCCAGCAGCCTGGGACAAAACACCGGGGAGCTGTTTTTT. The full variable domain, in which reference TRBV7-2 and TRBJ2-2 provide the parts outside the CDR3, is GAGVSQSPSNKVTEKGKDVELRCDPISGHTALYWYRQSLGQGLEFLIYFQGNSAPDKSGLPSDRFSAERTGGSVSTLTIQRTQQEDSAVYLCASSLGQNTGELFFGEGSRLTVL.

Here the CDR3 DNA reads TGTGCCAGCGGAGACAGGGGAAACTATGGCTACACCTTC. Its translation is CASGDRGNYGYTF. The chain combines TRBV9 with TRBJ1-2, with TRBD1 identical over 8 bases. Germline CDR1 reads SGDLS; CDR2 reads YYNGEE. The length of the CDR3 is 13 residues. The ends lost 7 bases at V and 2 bases at J; junction bases unmatched: 4.

A single count supports this clone. The chain joins TRBV2 to TRBJ2-2; the D gene is possibly TRBD1 (6 bases). This CDR3 has 15 residues. V lost 7 bases and J 4 bases, leaving 16 bases between the germline ends. Germline lookup yields CDR1 SNHLY and CDR2 FYNNEI. The CDR3 sequence is CASKSNRAGTGELFF. In DNA form, the CDR3 reads TGTGCCAGCAAATCCAACAGGGCGGGCACCGGGGAGCTGTTTTTT.

The chain is built from TRBV9 and TRBJ1-2; 10 bases are a match to TRBD1. The CDR3 sequence is 12 residues long. The V and J ends lost 0 bases and 11 bases, in that order; junction bases with no gene match: 1. From germline, CDR1 is SGDLS and CDR2 YYNGEE. The CDR3 DNA reads TGTGCCAGCAGCGTAGAGGACAGGGGGTACACCTTC. As protein: CASSVEDRGYTF.

V is TRBV27 and J is TRBJ2-7, with D possibly matching TRBD1 (5 bases). Germline CDR1 and CDR2: MNHEY and SMNVEV (reference sequence). V was trimmed by 5 bases and J by 0 bases, leaving 11 bases between them. This CDR3 comprises 14 residues. CDR3 nucleotides: TGTGCCAGCAGTCCGCTTCAGGGCTCCTACGAGCAGTACTTC. It encodes CASSPLQGSYEQYF.

J is TRBJ2-5 and V is TRBV30; 7 positions agree with TRBD1. The V and J ends lost 2 bases and 6 bases, in that order; junction bases with no gene match: 12. The CDR3 extends over 15 amino acids. Germline V lookup: CDR1 GTSNPN, CDR2 SVGIG (reference sequence). This chain's CDR3 is CAWSPGLKGAQTQYF. The CDR3, as DNA: TGTGCCTGGAGTCCAGGCTTAAAGGGGGCCCAGACCCAGTACTTC. The full variable domain, with the rest looked up from reference TRBV30 and TRBJ2-5, is SQTIHQWPATLVQPVGSPLSLECTVEGTSNPNLYWYRQAAGRGLQLLFYSVGIGQISSEVPQNLSASRPQDRQFILSSKKLLLSDSGFYLCAWSPGLKGAQTQYFGPGTRLLVL.

The chain is built from TRBV5-4 and TRBJ2-3, with TRBD2 matching over 11 bases. From germline, CDR1 is SGHNT and CDR2 YYREEE (reference sequence). The trim removed 4 bases at V and 5 bases at J, leaving 12 bases unmatched. This CDR3 comprises 17 residues. The DNA of the CDR3 is TGTGCCAGCAGCGAACACCTAGCGGGGGGTGGCAGAGATACGCAGTATTTT. Protein: CASSEHLAGGGRDTQYF. The variable domain in full, with the rest retrieved from reference TRBV5-4 and TRBJ2-3, is ETGVTQSPTHLIKTRGQQVTLRCSSQSGHNTVSWYQQALGQGPQFIFQYYREEENGRGNFPPRFSGLQFPNYSSELNVNALELDDSALYLCASSEHLAGGGRDTQYFGPGTRLTVL.